These 18 T cell receptor beta chains came from one sample sequenced in a study of OX40 agonist ivuxolimab in advanced cancers. The repertoire was sequenced with immunoSEQ multiplex PCR; TCRdb's copy has only in-frame clones and lacks some. The sample contains fewer than 45,000 clones, about 87% of which appear only once. Sample: CD4+ or CD8+ T cells sorted from blood, taken in a trial of the OX40 agonist ivuxolimab. The origin of the receptors is an adult with an advanced solid tumor such as melanoma, head and neck, liver or kidney cancer.

V is TRBV6-1 and J is TRBJ2-7; 7 nucleotides match TRBD1. This CDR3 is built from 14 residues. The V gene end was trimmed by 2 bases and the J gene end by 2 bases; junction bases not matched to a gene: 3. The V gene's germline CDR1 is MNHNS and CDR2 SASEGT. The CDR3 is CASSEYRGPYEQYF. CDR3 nucleotides: TGTGCCAGCAGTGAATATAGGGGGCCCTACGAGCAGTACTTC.

This rearrangement joins TRBV7-2 to TRBJ2-1, with D possibly TRBD2 on 6 matching bases. V was trimmed by 1 base and J by 5 bases, leaving 15 bases between them. Looked up from germline, CDR1 is SGHTA and CDR2 is FQGNSA. CDR3 size: 16 residues. The chain's CDR3 is CASSLGDSTGNNEQFF. Written as DNA, the CDR3 is TGTGCCAGCAGCTTAGGGGACTCGACGGGAAACAATGAGCAGTTCTTC.

The chain joins TRBV6-1 to TRBJ2-7, with TRBD1 matching over 9 bases. The CDR3 sequence is 12 residues long. V lost 6 bases and J lost 12; bases outside the gene matches: 9. Germline V lookup: CDR1 MNHNS, CDR2 SASEGT. The CDR3 region is CASREQRGQGYF. DNA for the CDR3: TGTGCCAGCAGAGAGCAACGGGGACAGGGGTACTTC.

In this sample, this clone turned up once. This rearrangement joins TRBV5-1 to TRBJ2-7, with TRBD1 matching 8 bases. The CDR3 is 15 amino acids. CDR1 SGHRS and CDR2 YFSETQ come from the germline V gene. Trimming removed 0 bases from V and 0 bases from J; junction bases left unmatched: 2. CDR3 in DNA: TGCGCCAGCAGCTTGGGGGACAGGCCCTCCTACGAGCAGTACTTC. It is translated as CASSLGDRPSYEQYF.

V and J are TRBV5-8 and TRBJ2-3; D uncertain. The CDR3 is made up of 12 amino acids. V lost 1 base, J lost 9 bases, and 9 bases lay in between. Germline CDR1 and CDR2: SGHTS and YDEGEE. The CDR3 sequence is CASSLRAGTQYF. CDR3 sequence (DNA): TGTGCCAGCAGCTTGAGGGCAGGAACGCAGTATTTT.

The chain links TRBV10-3 to TRBJ2-5; D is ambiguous. The CDR3 runs 13 residues. With 4 bases removed from V and 0 bases from J, the gap between germline ends came to 6 bases. Germline CDR1 is ENHRY and CDR2 is SYGVKD. Here the CDR3 DNA reads TGTGCCATCAGTGTGGAGTACCAAGAGACCCAGTACTTC. Translation: CAISVEYQETQYF.

This clone was counted a single time. The chain employs TRBV5-6 and TRBJ1-1; 8 positions agree with TRBD1. The length of the CDR3 is 16 residues. Per the germline V gene, CDR1 is SGHDT and CDR2 is YYEEEE. With 1 base clipped from V and 5 bases from J, the junction kept 10 bases outside the gene matches. This CDR3 reads CASSLSPGQVETEAFF. The DNA for the CDR3 is TGTGCCAGCAGCTTGAGCCCGGGACAGGTTGAGACTGAAGCTTTCTTT.

V usage is TRBV5-1 and J usage is TRBJ1-6; 8 bases map to TRBD1. Germline loops: CDR1 SGHRS, CDR2 YFSETQ. Trimming took 4 bases from V and 7 from J; bases not matched to a gene: 4. The CDR3 sequence is 14 residues long. CDR3 residues: CASSRTGTNSPLHF. In DNA, the CDR3 is TGCGCCAGCAGCCGGACAGGGACCAATTCACCCCTCCACTTT.

The chain employs TRBV11-2 and TRBJ2-3; no reliable D call. The germline CDR1 and CDR2 sequences are SGHAT and FQNNGV. Trimming removed 5 bases from V and 5 bases from J, with 11 bases in between. The CDR3 runs to 13 residues. The CDR3 protein is CASSPRMLDTQYF. The CDR3 coding sequence is TGTGCCAGCAGCCCTCGGATGTTAGATACGCAGTATTTT.

This chain uses TRBV5-4 with TRBJ2-2; D is uncertain. The CDR3 loop spans 16 amino acids. With 3 bases removed from V and 6 bases from J, the gap between germline ends came to 18 bases. From germline, CDR1 is SGHNT and CDR2 YYREEE (reference sequence). CDR3 protein: CASSYVQRAGSGELFF. DNA for the CDR3: TGTGCCAGCAGCTACGTACAACGCGCAGGATCCGGGGAGCTGTTTTTT.

This clone has only one observation. CDR3 region: CASSLGGAHGEQYF. In DNA, the CDR3 is TGTGCCAGCAGCTTAGGAGGGGCCCATGGAGAGCAGTACTTC. The gene calls are TRBV7-9 and TRBJ2-7, with D perhaps given as TRBD1 or TRBD2 (5 bases each). CDR1 and CDR2 (germline): SEHNR, FQNEAQ (reference sequence). There are 14 residues in the CDR3. Between the trimmed V and J ends, which lost 1 base and 7 bases, there was a span of 14 bases.

The J gene is TRBJ2-6, the V gene TRBV10-3, with D hard to call. Germline V gene sequence: CDR1 ENHRY, CDR2 SYGVKD. The CDR3 has 13 residues. V lost 10 bases, J lost 2 bases, and 9 bases lay in between. Here the CDR3 DNA reads TGTGCCACCCGAAGCCCTGGGGCCAACGTCCTGACTTTC. Translation: CATRSPGANVLTF.

With regard to this clone: Distinct nucleotide sequences in the sample also encode this CDR3. CDR3 bases: TGTGCCAGCTCACCTGGCAGAATGAACACTGAAGCTTTCTTT. Translated, it gives CASSPGRMNTEAFF. This chain links TRBV18 with TRBJ1-1; D gene unclear. CDR1 and CDR2 from the germline V gene are KGHSH and LQKENI. The germline V and J ends were trimmed by 3 bases and 0 bases, with 8 bases remaining between them. The CDR3 spans 14 residues.

The chain combines TRBV25-1 with TRBJ2-5; 8 bases map to TRBD1. The junction had 1 base not matched to a gene; V was cut back by 0 bases and J by 4 bases. The CDR3 runs to 14 residues. From germline, CDR1 is MGHDK and CDR2 SYGVNS. CDR3 residues: CASSEYQGAETQYF. For the CDR3, the DNA is TGTGCCAGCAGTGAATATCAGGGGGCAGAGACCCAGTACTTC. Together with reference TRBV25-1 and TRBJ2-5, the CDR3 gives the full variable domain: EADIYQTPRYLVIGTGKKITLECSQTMGHDKMYWYQQDPGMELHLIHYSYGVNSTEKGDLSSESTVSRIRTEHFPLTLESARPSHTSQYLCASSEYQGAETQYFGPGTRLLVL.

V and J are TRBV4-2 and TRBJ2-5, with 16 bases matching TRBD2. The CDR3 extends over 17 amino acids. Trimming cost V 5 bases and J 5 bases; bases outside gene matches: 8. Germline V CDR1 and CDR2: LGHNA, YNFKEQ. The CDR3 DNA follows: TGTGCCAGCAGCTTAGTGGGACTAGCGGGGGGGCGTGAGACCCAGTACTTC. As protein: CASSLVGLAGGRETQYF.

V gene TRBV19 combines with J gene TRBJ1-1; possibly TRBD1 for D (6 bases). Germline CDR1 is LNHDA and CDR2 is SQIVND (reference sequence). This CDR3 has 13 residues. V was shortened by 9 bases and J by 8 bases, with 19 bases between the two germline ends. The CDR3 DNA reads TGTGCCAGCCGTATTCGGACAGTAGTGGAAGCTTTCTTT. It encodes CASRIRTVVEAFF. The whole variable domain, filled in from reference TRBV19 and TRBJ1-1, reads DGGITQSPKYLFRKEGQNVTLSCEQNLNHDAMYWYRQDPGQGLRLIYYSQIVNDFQKGDIAEGYSVSREKKESFPLTVTSAQKNPTAFYLCASRIRTVVEAFFGQGTRLTVV.

J is TRBJ2-1 and V is TRBV6-5; D may be TRBD2 (5 bases). V dropped 5 bases and J dropped 10 bases, with 12 bases sitting between them. The CDR3 spans 12 residues. Germline V gene lookup returns CDR1 MNHEY and CDR2 SVGAGI. CDR3 DNA: TGTGCCAGCAGTCCTGGACTCGGGGAGCAGTTCTTC. Its translation is CASSPGLGEQFF.

This chain connects TRBV7-6 to TRBJ1-1; TRBD1 aligns across 8 bases. Trimming took 5 bases from V and 6 from J; bases not matched to a gene: 5. The CDR3 is 13 residues long. Germline loops: CDR1 SGHVS, CDR2 FNYEAQ. CDR3 sequence (DNA): TGTGCCAGCAGCATTGGACAGGGCCCTGAAGCTTTCTTT. It encodes CASSIGQGPEAFF.